Shown below are 27 T cell receptor beta chains from a single sample sequenced in a study of response to subunit inactivated influenza vaccine. TCRdb passed the RT-PCR reads through MiXCR, listing each CDR3 protein once. The sample lists hundreds of thousands of distinct CDR3 sequences; approximately 18% were seen once. Sequencing was performed on PBMCs from blood, taken 5 to 6 days after vaccination. The receptors derive from a man aged 50 to 59 who received an inactivated influenza vaccine.

The CDR3 here is CATSEWSGELFF. DNA for the CDR3: TGTGCCACCAGTGAATGGTCCGGGGAGCTGTTTTTT. V usage is TRBV24-1 and J usage is TRBJ2-2, with D unclear. With 4 bases removed from V and 6 bases from J, the gap between germline ends came to 5 bases. This CDR3 has 12 residues. CDR1 and CDR2 from the germline V gene are KGHDR and SFDVKD.

This chain links TRBV7-9 with TRBJ1-1; D call uncertain. V lost 1 base and J lost 1, with 7 bases in between. The CDR3 runs to 14 residues. Looked up from germline, CDR1 is SEHNR and CDR2 is FQNEAQ (reference sequence). This CDR3 is CASSLETENTEAFF. CDR3 in DNA: TGTGCCAGCAGCTTAGAGACCGAGAACACTGAAGCTTTCTTT.

V usage is TRBV23-1 and J usage is TRBJ1-5; D gene uncertain. TRBV23-1 is designated an ORF whose function remains uncertain. CDR3 length: 14 amino acids. V was cut by 0 bases and J by 9 bases, with 12 bases left in between. CDR3 amino acids: CASSQSEGLRPQHF. Here the CDR3 DNA reads TGCGCCAGCAGTCAATCTGAGGGTTTACGGCCCCAGCATTTT.

This clonotype was detected a few times. This chain links TRBV6-1 with TRBJ1-5; 7 bases are a match to TRBD1. Germline CDR1 MNHNS, CDR2 SASEGT. CDR3 length equals 13 residues. J gave up 3 bases and V 7 bases, and 3 bases lay outside the gene matches. The CDR3 DNA reads TGTGCCAGCATTGGGACAGTCAATCAGCCCCAGCATTTT. It translates to CASIGTVNQPQHF.

The CDR3 here is CASSYVTGGQPQHF. DNA of the CDR3: TGTGCCAGCAGTTACGTTACCGGGGGGCAGCCCCAGCATTTT. V gene TRBV6-2 or TRBV6-3 combines with J gene TRBJ1-5, with D tentatively TRBD1 (5 bases). V was shortened by 2 bases and J by 7 bases, with 12 bases between the two germline ends. Germline V gene lookup returns CDR1 MNHEY and CDR2 SVGEGT. This CDR3 has 14 amino acids.

This clonotype was detected only a few times. This chain connects TRBV4-3 to TRBJ1-2, with 7 bases lining up with TRBD1. The CDR3 length is 15 residues. The V segment lost 3 bases and the J segment 4 bases; nucleotides outside the gene matches: 8. Looked up from germline, CDR1 is LGHNA and CDR2 is YSLEER. For the CDR3, the DNA is TGCGCCAGCAGCCAGGAAACAGGGGCGTCCTATGGCTACACCTTC. It translates to CASSQETGASYGYTF.

The chain is built from TRBV7-6 and TRBJ2-5, with 8 nucleotides matching TRBD2. The CDR3 runs to 15 residues. CDR1 and CDR2 from the germline V gene are SGHVS and FNYEAQ. V lost 5 bases and J lost 1; bases outside the gene matches: 6. CDR3 in amino acids: CASSTLTSGQETQYF. The CDR3 DNA follows: TGTGCCAGCAGCACCCTTACTAGCGGCCAAGAGACCCAGTACTTC.

The sample holds a few counts of this clonotype. The rearrangement joins TRBV20-1 to TRBJ2-2, with D possibly matching TRBD1 (6 bases). Germline V gives CDR1 DFQATT, CDR2 SNEGSKA (reference sequence). This CDR3 has 13 amino acids. V was trimmed by 1 base and J by 4 bases, leaving 7 bases between them. The CDR3 region has the DNA TGCAGTGCTAGAGGAGGGGGCACCGGGGAGCTGTTTTTT. Translating it yields CSARGGGTGELFF.

This clonotype was detected a few times. The chain couples TRBV6-1 to TRBJ2-3, with a tentative D call TRBD2 (6 bases). V shed 5 bases and J shed 8 bases, with 20 bases lying between them. The CDR3 spans 15 residues. Germline V lookup: CDR1 MNHNS, CDR2 SASEGT. CDR3 residues: CASSPRGGRIGTQYF. The DNA of the CDR3 is TGTGCCAGCAGTCCCCGAGGAGGGAGAATAGGTACGCAGTATTTT.

A few counts support this clonotype. The rearrangement joins TRBV10-3 to TRBJ2-4; D gene uncertain. Trimming left V 5 bases short and J 9 bases short, with 8 bases between. The CDR3 is made up of 11 amino acids. Per the germline V gene, CDR1 is ENHRY and CDR2 is SYGVKD. CDR3 region: CAISPGSIQYF. CDR3 in DNA: TGTGCCATCAGTCCGGGCAGCATTCAGTACTTC.

The chain uses TRBV5-1 and TRBJ2-7, with a tentative D call TRBD1 (7 bases). This CDR3 is built from 12 residues. The germline gives CDR1 SGHRS, CDR2 YFSETQ. Deletions cut 0 bases from V and 12 bases from J, with 13 bases between. CDR3 sequence: CASSLDLRDRYF. In nucleotides, the CDR3 is TGCGCCAGCAGCTTGGACCTGCGGGACAGGTACTTC.

V is TRBV20-1 and J is TRBJ2-1; 9 bases align to TRBD2. The CDR3 sequence is 16 residues long. Germline lookup yields CDR1 DFQATT and CDR2 SNEGSKA (reference sequence). V gave up 3 bases and J gave up 8 bases; unmatched junction bases: 14. CDR3 amino acids: CSARGREREALDEQFF. In nucleotides, the CDR3 is TGCAGTGCTAGGGGAAGAGAGCGGGAGGCTCTTGATGAGCAGTTCTTC.

This CDR3 reads CASSWDVNQPQHF. The CDR3 nucleotides are TGTGCCAGCAGCTGGGACGTCAATCAGCCCCAGCATTTT. This chain uses TRBV12-3 or TRBV12-4 with TRBJ1-5; D is perhaps TRBD1 (5 bases). V was shortened by 6 bases and J by 3 bases, with 9 bases between the two germline ends. CDR3 length: 13 amino acids.

The rearrangement joins TRBV9 to TRBJ1-1; possible D gene TRBD1, 5 bases. The CDR3 runs 12 residues. Trimming removed 7 bases at V and 7 bases at J, with 14 bases between. Germline V gene data show CDR1 as SGDLS and CDR2 as YYNGEE. The CDR3 DNA reads TGTGCCAGCGCGGGGGGGGGTGGTGAAGCTTTCTTT. The encoded protein is CASAGGGGEAFF. Supplemented by reference TRBV9 and TRBJ1-1, the full variable domain reads DSGVTQTPKHLITATGQRVTLRCSPRSGDLSVYWYQQSLDQGLQFLIQYYNGEERAKGNILERFSAQQFPDLHSELNLSSLELGDSALYFCASAGGGGEAFFGQGTRLTVV.

This chain joins TRBV4-3 and TRBJ2-7; D perhaps matches TRBD2 (6 bases). The V gene's germline CDR1 is LGHNA and CDR2 YSLEER. The CDR3 is made up of 17 amino acids. Trimming left V 2 bases short and J 1 base short, with 18 bases between. CDR3 bases: TGCGCCAGCAGCCAATTTAGGGGCGGGACTGGTTCCTACGAGCAGTACTTC. This codes for CASSQFRGGTGSYEQYF.

The rearrangement joins TRBV7-2 to TRBJ2-5; TRBD2 aligns across 10 bases. CDR3 size: 16 residues. Germline lookup yields CDR1 SGHTA and CDR2 FQGNSA. The junction had 6 bases not matched to a gene; V was cut back by 1 base and J by 4 bases. CDR3 in DNA: TGTGCCAGCAGCTTAGTTCCAGCGGGGGGGCGAGAGACCCAGTACTTC. This translates into CASSLVPAGGRETQYF.

V gene TRBV6-5 combines with J gene TRBJ2-6, with a tentative D call TRBD1 (5 bases). This CDR3 is 15 amino acids long. Trimming removed 2 bases at V and 2 bases at J, with 7 bases between. Germline CDR1 reads MNHEY; CDR2 reads SVGAGI. CDR3 nucleotide sequence: TGTGCCAGCAGTTACGGGGCCACTGGGGCCAACGTCCTGACTTTC. Its translation is CASSYGATGANVLTF.

This clonotype was seen more than once but under ten times. The gene calls are TRBV4-3 and TRBJ2-4; a possible D gene is TRBD1 (6 bases). V was pared by 0 bases and J by 4 bases, with 7 bases between. Germline assignment: CDR1 LGHNA and CDR2 YSLEER. The CDR3 has 14 amino acids. The CDR3 DNA is TGCGCCAGCAGCCAAGAAGGGGGAAAAAACATTCAGTACTTC. Amino acid sequence: CASSQEGGKNIQYF.

This clonotype was observed many times. The gene calls are TRBV10-3 and TRBJ2-2; TRBD1 matches 8 bases. Germline loops: CDR1 ENHRY, CDR2 SYGVKD. V lost 5 bases, J lost 0 bases, and 11 bases stayed unmatched. The CDR3 loop spans 18 amino acids. The CDR3 is CAISPTWTGSSNTGELFF. The CDR3 nucleotides are TGTGCCATCAGTCCCACCTGGACAGGGAGTTCGAACACCGGGGAGCTGTTTTTT.

The chain links TRBV7-9 to TRBJ2-2; 9 nucleotides line up with TRBD1. This CDR3 is 16 amino acids long. V shed 3 bases and J 3 bases; nucleotides not matched to a gene: 5. Germline V lookup: CDR1 SEHNR, CDR2 FQNEAQ (reference sequence). The CDR3 spells CASSLGQGMDTGELFF. CDR3 in DNA: TGTGCCAGCAGCTTGGGACAGGGAATGGACACCGGGGAGCTGTTTTTT.

The rearrangement joins TRBV20-1 to TRBJ1-5, with D unresolved. V lost 4 bases, J lost 0 bases, and 10 bases lay in between. Germline CDR1 reads DFQATT; CDR2 reads SNEGSKA (reference sequence). The CDR3 loop spans 14 amino acids. The CDR3 DNA follows: TGCAGTGCTACGTTACTGGATAGCAATCAGCCCCAGCATTTT. Amino acids: CSATLLDSNQPQHF.

The V gene is TRBV20-1, the J gene TRBJ2-7; 13 bases are a match to TRBD2. Trimming cost V 2 bases and J 7 bases; bases outside gene matches: 5. The CDR3 sequence is 14 residues long. CDR1 and CDR2 from the germline V gene are DFQATT and SNEGSKA (reference sequence). CDR3 DNA sequence: TGCAGTGCTAGATTACTAGCGGGGGGGACGGAGCAGTACTTC. Translating it yields CSARLLAGGTEQYF.

This clonotype was found a few times. The V and J genes are TRBV4-2 and TRBJ2-7; D perhaps matches TRBD2 (5 bases). The CDR3 totals 13 residues. V was trimmed by 2 bases and J by 5 bases, leaving 10 bases between them. CDR1 and CDR2 (germline): LGHNA, YNFKEQ. CDR3 loop: CASSQPTMDEQYF. The CDR3 nucleotides read TGTGCCAGCAGCCAACCGACTATGGACGAGCAGTACTTC.

This clonotype was found many times. V gene TRBV6-5 combines with J gene TRBJ2-1; no clear D. The length of the CDR3 is 15 residues. Germline V gives CDR1 MNHEY, CDR2 SVGAGI. Trimming took off 5 bases at V and 4 bases at J, with 15 bases between the two ends. The CDR3 is CASSPRRQLYNEQFF. The CDR3 region has the DNA TGTGCCAGCAGTCCTCGACGCCAGCTTTACAATGAGCAGTTCTTC.

The chain recombines TRBV5-1 with TRBJ2-3; TRBD2 agrees at 13 bases. CDR1 SGHRS and CDR2 YFSETQ come from the germline V gene. This CDR3 contains 17 residues. V lost 0 bases, J lost 6 bases, and 7 bases stayed unmatched. The CDR3 DNA sequence: TGCGCCAGCAGCTTGGGTGCAGGACTAGCGGGAGTGGATACGCAGTATTTT. It is translated as CASSLGAGLAGVDTQYF.

This clonotype showed up just a few times. The chain uses TRBV4-2 and TRBJ2-7; D might be TRBD2 (6 bases). This CDR3 has 16 amino acids. The germline V and J ends were trimmed by 0 bases and 7 bases, with 19 bases remaining between them. Germline V gene data show CDR1 as LGHNA and CDR2 as YNFKEQ. Here the CDR3 DNA reads TGTGCCAGCAGCCAAGAGGATGGCGGGAAGTTTCGGGAGCAGTACTTC. Protein sequence: CASSQEDGGKFREQYF.

In this sample, this clonotype turned up a few times. This chain connects TRBV6-6 to TRBJ2-3, with no clear D. Germline loops: CDR1 MNHNY, CDR2 SVGAGI (reference sequence). Trimming cost V 7 bases and J 3 bases, with 11 bases left between them. This CDR3 contains 13 residues. CDR3 region: CASILPGTDTQYF. CDR3 bases: TGTGCCAGCATCCTCCCTGGGACAGATACGCAGTATTTT.